What follows describes a single TCR beta chain. The target antigen is unknown. CDR3 size: 18 residues. With V trimmed by 3 bases and J by 0 bases, 3 bases remained unmatched. In germline, CDR1 is PRHDT, CDR2 FYEKMQ (reference sequence). These data originate in a study of PD-1 blockade in mismatch repair-deficient tumors. Study context: Patients had more than ten mismatch repair-deficient cancer types, all previously treated and progressing. Overall study results and limits: Tumor-resident clones, often absent from pretreatment blood, expanded after pembrolizumab and then contracted.

Clones were read by immunoSEQ multiplex PCR, and TCRdb kept only the in-frame ones, dropping some. The table has around 38,000 clones, 70% to 80% seen once. PCR or immunohistochemistry showed mismatch repair deficiency in every enrolled patient. TCR sequencing covered a few patients who responded to pembrolizumab. The specimen comprised peripheral blood, sampled 4 weeks after starting pembrolizumab. The chain joins TRBV13 to TRBJ2-1; 15 nucleotides line up with TRBD2. The source is an adult with mismatch repair-deficient cancer. CDR3: CASSFGTSGRSSYNEQFF. CDR3 nucleotide sequence: TGTGCCAGCAGCTTCGGGACTAGCGGGAGGAGCTCCTACAATGAGCAGTTCTTC.